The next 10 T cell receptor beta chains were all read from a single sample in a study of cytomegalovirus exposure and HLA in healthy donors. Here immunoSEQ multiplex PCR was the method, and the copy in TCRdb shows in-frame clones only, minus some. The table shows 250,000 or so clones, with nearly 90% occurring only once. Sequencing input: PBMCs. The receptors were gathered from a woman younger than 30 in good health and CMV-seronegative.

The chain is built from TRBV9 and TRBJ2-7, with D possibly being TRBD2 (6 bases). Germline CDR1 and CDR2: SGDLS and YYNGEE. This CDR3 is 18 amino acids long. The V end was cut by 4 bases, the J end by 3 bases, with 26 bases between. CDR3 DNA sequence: TGTGCCAGCAGCCCTAAACCTACGGGACTTAGCTTGCTCTACGAGCAGTACTTC. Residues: CASSPKPTGLSLLYEQYF.

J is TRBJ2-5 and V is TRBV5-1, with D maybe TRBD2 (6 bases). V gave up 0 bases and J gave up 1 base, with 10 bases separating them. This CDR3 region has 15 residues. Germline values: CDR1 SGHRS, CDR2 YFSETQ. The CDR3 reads CASSLVGTSQETQYF. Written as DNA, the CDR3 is TGCGCCAGCAGCTTGGTCGGGACTTCCCAAGAGACCCAGTACTTC.

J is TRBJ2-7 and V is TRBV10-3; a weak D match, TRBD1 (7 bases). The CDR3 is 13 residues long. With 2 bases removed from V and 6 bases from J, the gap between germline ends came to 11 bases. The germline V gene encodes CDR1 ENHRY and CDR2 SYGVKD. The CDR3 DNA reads TGTGCCATCAGTGAGGGGCAGGGGGGCGAGCAGTACGTC. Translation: CAISEGQGGEQYV.

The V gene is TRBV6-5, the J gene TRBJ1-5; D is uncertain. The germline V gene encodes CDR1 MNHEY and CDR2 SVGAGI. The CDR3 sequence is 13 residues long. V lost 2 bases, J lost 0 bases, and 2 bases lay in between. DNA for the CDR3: TGTGCCAGCAGTTACCTTAGCAATCAGCCCCAGCATTTT. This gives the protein CASSYLSNQPQHF.

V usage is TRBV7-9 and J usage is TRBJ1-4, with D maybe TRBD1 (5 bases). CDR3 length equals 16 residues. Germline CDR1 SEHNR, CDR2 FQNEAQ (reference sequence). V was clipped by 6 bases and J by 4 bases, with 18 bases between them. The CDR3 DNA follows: TGTGCCAGCAGTTCTCTCCCCCAGGGCCTTAATGAAAAACTGTTTTTT. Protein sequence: CASSSLPQGLNEKLFF.

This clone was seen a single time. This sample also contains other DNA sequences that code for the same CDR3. The CDR3 loop is CASSRDREAFF. CDR3 nucleotides: TGTGCCAGTAGCCGAGACAGAGAAGCTTTCTTT. The J gene is TRBJ1-1, the V gene TRBV19, with D possibly matching TRBD1 (5 bases). CDR1 LNHDA and CDR2 SQIVND come from the germline V gene (reference sequence). V was clipped by 6 bases and J by 8 bases, with 10 bases between them. The CDR3 is made up of 11 amino acids.

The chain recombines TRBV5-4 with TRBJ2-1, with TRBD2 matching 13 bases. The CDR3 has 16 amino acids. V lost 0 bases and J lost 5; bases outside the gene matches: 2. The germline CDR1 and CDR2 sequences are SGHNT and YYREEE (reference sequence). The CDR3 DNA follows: TGTGCCAGCAGCTTGGAGGGACTAGCGGGGCACAATGAGCAGTTCTTC. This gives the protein CASSLEGLAGHNEQFF.

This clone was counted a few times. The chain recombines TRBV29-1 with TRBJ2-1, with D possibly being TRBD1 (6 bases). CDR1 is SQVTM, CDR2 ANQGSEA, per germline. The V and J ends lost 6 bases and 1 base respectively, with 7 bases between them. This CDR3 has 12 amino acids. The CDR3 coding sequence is TGCAGCGTGACAGGATCCTACAATGAGCAGTTCTTC. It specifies CSVTGSYNEQFF.

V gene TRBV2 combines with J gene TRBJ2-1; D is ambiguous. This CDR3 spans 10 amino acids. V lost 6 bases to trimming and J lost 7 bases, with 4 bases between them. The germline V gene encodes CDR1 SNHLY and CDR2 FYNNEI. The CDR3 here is CASRANEQFF. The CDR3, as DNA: TGTGCCAGCAGAGCTAATGAGCAGTTCTTC.

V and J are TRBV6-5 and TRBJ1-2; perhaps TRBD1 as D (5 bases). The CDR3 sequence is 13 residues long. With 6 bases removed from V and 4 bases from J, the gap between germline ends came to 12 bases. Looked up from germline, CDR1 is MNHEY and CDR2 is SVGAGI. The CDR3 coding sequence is TGTGCCAGCAGGGGGCCTGGGATCTATGGCTACACCTTC. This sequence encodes CASRGPGIYGYTF.